Shown below are 23 T cell receptor beta chains from a single sample sequenced in a study of regulatory T cells in long-lasting Graves disease. With iRepertoire HTBI primers and Arm-PCR of CDR3 regions, TCR beta libraries were built. TCRdb passed the multiplex PCR reads through MiXCR, listing each CDR3 protein once. The sample lists roughly 510,000 distinct CDR3 sequences, 15% to 20% occurring once. Time point denoted: newly diagnosed GD, antithyroid drugs for less than 3 months. PBMC-derived RNA was used for the TCR library. These data are also associated with another study on T cells in Graves' hyperthyroidism and ophthalmopathy.

The sample consisted of peripheral blood mononuclear cells (PBMCs), taken at new diagnosis, from a patient treated with antithyroid drugs. All receptors derive from a man aged 18 to 30 with Graves disease.

J is TRBJ2-5 and V is TRBV6-1; the D call may be TRBD1 or TRBD2 (5 bases each). This CDR3 comprises 13 residues. Germline V gene sequence: CDR1 MNHNS, CDR2 SASEGT. Trimming shortened V by 7 bases and J by 4 bases, and 13 bases separated the two germline ends. CDR3 sequence: CASNSRGRETQYF. CDR3 nucleotide sequence: TGTGCCAGCAACTCTCGGGGCCGAGAGACCCAGTACTTC.

This clonotype was seen a handful of times. This could be a read error, since a much larger clone is one nucleotide away. Here the CDR3 omits its conserved ending phenylalanine or tryptophan, so a read error is the likely source. The J gene is TRBJ1-2, the V gene TRBV30; no clear D gene. CDR3 size: 11 residues. CDR1 is GTSNPN, CDR2 SVGIG, per germline (reference sequence). V lost 3 bases to trimming and J lost 6 bases, with 8 bases between them. DNA of the CDR3: TGTGCCTGGAGAGTCCCGGATGGCTACACCCTC. This encodes CAWRVPDGYTL.

In this sample, this clonotype turned up a few times. This chain links TRBV30 with TRBJ2-5; D possibly corresponds to TRBD2 (5 bases). The length of the CDR3 is 11 residues. From germline, CDR1 is GTSNPN and CDR2 SVGIG (reference sequence). V lost 4 bases and J 5 bases, leaving 8 bases between the germline ends. DNA for the CDR3: TGTGCCTGGACCTTAGCGGAGACCCAGTACTTC. This translates into CAWTLAETQYF.

This clonotype has more than one count but fewer than ten. V gene TRBV7-6 combines with J gene TRBJ2-7; 11 bases map to TRBD2. V trimming: 0 bases; J trimming: 1 base; junction bases outside the gene matches: 5. CDR1 is SGHVS, CDR2 FNYEAQ, per germline. The CDR3 extends over 17 amino acids. The CDR3 coding sequence is TGTGCCAGCAGCTTAGCGGAACTAGCGGGAGATTCCTACGAGCAGTACTTC. It yields the protein CASSLAELAGDSYEQYF.

This clonotype was seen ten or more times. The gene calls are TRBV15 and TRBJ2-7, with TRBD1 matching over 7 bases. CDR1 is LNHNV, CDR2 YYDKDF, per germline (reference sequence). With 3 bases clipped from V and 1 base from J, the junction kept 18 bases outside the gene matches. This CDR3 contains 19 residues. Here the CDR3 reads CATSSAPFLDRKDSYEQYF. The CDR3, as DNA: TGTGCCACCAGCAGTGCCCCCTTCCTGGACAGGAAAGATTCCTACGAGCAGTACTTC.

This clonotype was seen ten or more times. In nucleotides, the CDR3 is TGTGCCTGGAGTCGGGCCCCCAGTGCAACCGGGACTAGAATGGACAATGAGCAGTTCTTC. Translation gives CAWSRAPSATGTRMDNEQFF. This chain joins TRBV30 and TRBJ2-1; 8 positions agree with TRBD2. The CDR3 runs to 20 residues. The junction had 23 bases not matched to a gene; V was cut back by 2 bases and J by 5 bases. From germline, CDR1 is GTSNPN and CDR2 SVGIG (reference sequence).

In its sample, this clonotype was seen many times. The chain uses TRBV7-8 and TRBJ1-1, with TRBD1 matching over 7 bases. The CDR3 is 14 amino acids. Germline V gene sequence: CDR1 SGHVS, CDR2 FQNEAQ. V trimming: 5 bases; J trimming: 11 bases; junction bases outside the gene matches: 14. Written as DNA, the CDR3 is TGTGCCAGCAGCCCTCCCGGGACAGATATGGTTGCTTTCTTT. Translation: CASSPPGTDMVAFF.

CDR3 DNA sequence: TGCAGTGCAGAAGTTACGTCGGGACAGGGGATTGCCGGAAACACCATATATTTT. Amino acids: CSAEVTSGQGIAGNTIYF. The rearrangement uses TRBV20-1 and TRBJ1-3; 10 bases line up with TRBD1. J gave up 4 bases and V 6 bases, and 18 bases lay outside the gene matches. The germline CDR1 and CDR2 sequences are DFQATT and SNEGSKA (reference sequence). The CDR3 extends over 18 amino acids.

The chain couples TRBV4-2 to TRBJ1-1; TRBD1 agrees at 7 bases. This CDR3 spans 16 amino acids. The germline V gene encodes CDR1 LGHNA and CDR2 YNFKEQ. With 0 bases clipped from V and 0 bases from J, the junction kept 4 bases outside the gene matches. The CDR3 is CASSQETGVVNTEAFF. Here the CDR3 DNA reads TGTGCCAGCAGCCAAGAAACAGGGGTTGTGAACACTGAAGCTTTCTTT.

This clonotype was counted ten times or more. The V call is TRBV18, the J call TRBJ2-7; a weak D match, TRBD2 (6 bases). Trimming removed 2 bases from V and 2 bases from J, with 13 bases in between. CDR1 and CDR2 from the germline V gene are KGHSH and LQKENI. The CDR3 consists of 15 residues. The CDR3 sequence is CASSPNSGSTYEQYF. CDR3 bases: TGTGCCAGCTCACCAAATAGCGGAAGCACCTACGAGCAGTACTTC.

The gene calls are TRBV7-3 and TRBJ1-1; D ambiguous. Germline values: CDR1 SGHTA, CDR2 FQGTGA. V was trimmed by 0 bases and J by 2 bases, leaving 10 bases between them. This CDR3 spans 15 amino acids. CDR3: CASSLTPNPNTEAFF. The CDR3 DNA is TGTGCCAGCAGCTTAACGCCCAACCCAAACACTGAAGCTTTCTTT. Looking up the rest from reference TRBV7-3 and TRBJ1-1 gives the full variable domain: GAGVSQTPSNKVTEKGKYVELRCDPISGHTALYWYRQSLGQGPEFLIYFQGTGAADDSGLPNDRFFAVRPEGSVSTLKIQRTERGDSAVYLCASSLTPNPNTEAFFGQGTRLTVV.

This clonotype was counted between two and nine times. V is TRBV10-1 and J is TRBJ1-2; possibly TRBD1 for D (5 bases). Trimming took off 11 bases at V and 4 bases at J, with 17 bases between the two ends. Germline CDR1 is WNHNN and CDR2 is SYGVQD (reference sequence). This CDR3 has 13 amino acids. The CDR3 here is CAPYRGGIYGYTF. CDR3 DNA sequence: TGCGCCCCTTATCGGGGGGGAATCTATGGCTACACCTTC.

In its sample, this clonotype was seen a few times. The chain uses TRBV14 and TRBJ2-2, with D hard to call. CDR1 SGHDN and CDR2 FVKESK come from the germline V gene. Trimming removed 2 bases from V and 6 bases from J, with 7 bases in between. The CDR3 is 13 amino acids. This chain's CDR3 is CASSQQVAGELFF. DNA for the CDR3: TGTGCCAGCAGCCAACAGGTGGCCGGGGAGCTGTTTTTT.

This clonotype has ten or more counts. The chain couples TRBV10-3 to TRBJ2-1; D possibly corresponds to TRBD2 (6 bases). Germline V CDR1 and CDR2: ENHRY, SYGVKD. Trimming stripped 2 bases from V and 10 bases from J, with 18 bases between. This CDR3 comprises 15 residues. The CDR3 region is CAISERGGPGEEQFF. The DNA of the CDR3 is TGTGCCATCAGTGAGCGAGGAGGGCCAGGAGAGGAGCAGTTCTTC.

This clonotype was counted only a few times. The chain links TRBV20-1 to TRBJ2-1; 12 bases match TRBD2. Germline V lookup: CDR1 DFQATT, CDR2 SNEGSKA (reference sequence). V shed 1 base and J 3 bases; nucleotides not matched to a gene: 7. This CDR3 is 17 amino acids long. CDR3 protein: CSARASRLAGVYNEQFF. The CDR3 nucleotides read TGCAGTGCTAGAGCGTCTCGACTAGCGGGAGTCTACAATGAGCAGTTCTTC.

This clonotype was detected many times. The chain links TRBV7-2 to TRBJ1-1, with D uncertain. V lost 1 base to trimming and J lost 2 bases, with 8 bases between them. The CDR3 has 14 amino acids. CDR1 is SGHTA, CDR2 FQGNSA, per germline. CDR3 coding DNA: TGTGCCAGCAGCTTAGACGGGGAAAACACTGAAGCTTTCTTT. Translation gives CASSLDGENTEAFF. The whole variable domain, remainder taken from reference TRBV7-2 and TRBJ1-1, is GAGVSQSPSNKVTEKGKDVELRCDPISGHTALYWYRQSLGQGLEFLIYFQGNSAPDKSGLPSDRFSAERTGGSVSTLTIQRTQQEDSAVYLCASSLDGENTEAFFGQGTRLTVV.

In its sample, this clonotype was seen many times. The rearrangement uses TRBV28 and TRBJ2-3; possible D gene TRBD1, 6 bases. The CDR3 is 15 residues long. V lost 1 base to trimming and J lost 5 bases, with 13 bases between them. Germline CDR1 and CDR2: MDHEN and SYDVKM. CDR3 DNA sequence: TGTGCCAGCAGTTTATTGGGACAATTAGTAGATACGCAGTATTTT. This translates into CASSLLGQLVDTQYF.

This clonotype was counted between two and nine times. The chain links TRBV20-1 to TRBJ2-3; no reliable D call. V lost 6 bases, J lost 2 bases, and 15 bases lay in between. The germline gives CDR1 DFQATT, CDR2 SNEGSKA (reference sequence). The CDR3 spans 14 residues. This CDR3 reads CSATNKGLTDTQYF. Here the CDR3 DNA reads TGCAGTGCAACAAATAAGGGCCTCACAGATACGCAGTATTTT.

This clonotype came up a few times. CDR3: CASSVGTHTGELFF. Written as DNA, the CDR3 is TGTGCCAGCTCCGTGGGGACCCACACCGGGGAGCTGTTTTTT. The genes are TRBV25-1 and TRBJ2-2; D is tentatively TRBD1 or TRBD2 (5 bases each). CDR3 length: 14 amino acids. V dropped 8 bases and J dropped 3 bases, with 13 bases sitting between them. CDR1 and CDR2 (germline): MGHDK, SYGVNS.

About this clonotype: A read error is possible here, since a much larger clone lies one base away. The chain is built from TRBV19 and TRBJ2-3, with D perhaps matching TRBD1 (7 bases). V was clipped by 2 bases and J by 0 bases, with 18 bases between them. The germline gives CDR1 LNHDA, CDR2 SQIVND (reference sequence). The CDR3 has 18 residues. The CDR3 nucleotides are TGTGCCAGTAGTATACGGCGGCAGGGGGGTCCTAGCACAGATACGCAGTATTTT. Translation: CASSIRRQGGPSTDTQYF.

The chain employs TRBV30 and TRBJ2-3; D is perhaps TRBD2 (6 bases). CDR3 size: 15 residues. Germline V gene lookup returns CDR1 GTSNPN and CDR2 SVGIG (reference sequence). Between the trimmed V and J ends, which lost 0 bases and 5 bases, there was a span of 15 bases. CDR3 sequence: CAWSVLGRELDTQYF. The CDR3 nucleotides are TGTGCCTGGAGTGTCCTTGGGCGGGAACTAGATACGCAGTATTTT.

V and J are TRBV6-5 and TRBJ1-2; D not certain. V dropped 4 bases and J dropped 8 bases, with 8 bases sitting between them. There are 11 residues in the CDR3. Germline CDR1 and CDR2: MNHEY and SVGAGI. This chain's CDR3 is CASSSTSGYTF. In nucleotides, the CDR3 is TGTGCCAGCAGTTCGACGTCCGGCTACACCTTC.

This clonotype was detected only a few times. The V and J genes are TRBV7-9 and TRBJ2-7; D is perhaps TRBD1 (5 bases). V dropped 2 bases and J dropped 7 bases, with 15 bases sitting between them. This CDR3 region has 14 residues. Germline-derived CDR1 and CDR2 are SEHNR and FQNEAQ (reference sequence). The CDR3 sequence: CASSLSGAGREQYF. The CDR3 DNA reads TGTGCCAGCAGCTTATCTGGGGCAGGGCGGGAGCAGTACTTC.